Below are 29 T cell receptor beta chains sequenced from a single sample in a study of shared clonotypes between healthy human individuals (TCRdb year 2020). CD8 naive samples were obtained by positive selection for CCR7 among CD45RO-negative cells, yielding a CD45RA+CCR7+ population from which TemRA cells were excluded. The library was produced with the immunoSEQ multiplex PCR assay. Here the immuneACCESS table is served through TCRdb, limited to in-frame sequences with V and J called. Missing clones are a known gap in these copies; in checked studies unresolved V genes cover under half, and the rest lacks a known reason. The sample has millions of clones on record, about 95% of them singletons. The ten largest clones take up about 1.1% of the sample. Sequenced sample: naive CD8+ T cells sorted from blood. The cell subset or site tag for this specimen amounts to: CD45RA+CCR7+. The receptors shown here come from a man aged 18 to 29 in good health.

This chain uses TRBV15 with TRBJ1-2, with a weak D call TRBD1 (5 bases). Germline-derived CDR1 and CDR2 are LNHNV and YYDKDF (reference sequence). Trimming shortened V by 4 bases and J by 2 bases, and 14 bases separated the two germline ends. This CDR3 contains 15 residues. This CDR3 reads CATSTKGRANYGYTF. The CDR3 region has the DNA TGTGCCACCAGCACAAAGGGGCGGGCCAACTATGGCTACACCTTC.

The J gene is TRBJ2-7, the V gene TRBV4-3; unclear D gene. Trimming took off 0 bases at V and 1 base at J, with 4 bases between the two ends. The germline CDR1 and CDR2 sequences are LGHNA and YSLEER. This CDR3 has 13 residues. The CDR3 region has the DNA TGCGCCAGCAGCCAAGAATGGTCCTACGAGCAGTACTTC. This sequence encodes CASSQEWSYEQYF.

Regarding this clone: Distinct nucleotide sequences in the sample also encode this CDR3. V gene TRBV28 combines with J gene TRBJ2-2; no clear D. The CDR3 has 14 residues. The germline V gene encodes CDR1 MDHEN and CDR2 SYDVKM. V lost 3 bases, J lost 1 base, and 6 bases lay in between. In nucleotides, the CDR3 is TGTGCCAGCAGTTTCCGACTGAACACCGGGGAGCTGTTTTTT. It codes for CASSFRLNTGELFF. Combining the CDR3 with reference TRBV28 and TRBJ2-2 gives the whole variable domain DVKVTQSSRYLVKRTGEKVFLECVQDMDHENMFWYRQDPGLGLRLIYFSYDVKMKEKGDIPEGYSVSREKKERFSLILESASTNQTSMYLCASSFRLNTGELFFGEGSRLTVL.

The chain carries TRBV19 and TRBJ1-1; D possibly corresponds to TRBD1 (5 bases). The CDR3 has 13 residues. Deletions cut 3 bases from V and 8 bases from J, with 13 bases between. Germline V gives CDR1 LNHDA, CDR2 SQIVND (reference sequence). The CDR3 bases are TGTGCCAGTAGTATGGGGCCAGCTACAGAAGCTTTCTTT. Translated, it gives CASSMGPATEAFF.

The V gene is TRBV10-1, the J gene TRBJ2-5; possibly TRBD1 for D (5 bases). Looked up from germline, CDR1 is WNHNN and CDR2 is SYGVQD (reference sequence). This CDR3 has 14 amino acids. V was clipped by 0 bases and J by 5 bases, with 10 bases between them. CDR3 nucleotides: TGCGCCAGCAGTGAGTCGCCAGGGTTGGAGACCCAGTACTTC. It translates to CASSESPGLETQYF.

The chain couples TRBV6-1 to TRBJ1-4, with D possibly TRBD1 on 6 matching bases. V was clipped by 11 bases and J by 6 bases, with 13 bases between them. Germline V gene data show CDR1 as MNHNS and CDR2 as SASEGT. This CDR3 comprises 12 residues. The chain's CDR3 is CASWGADEKLFF. The CDR3 DNA reads TGTGCCTCATGGGGGGCGGATGAAAAACTGTTTTTT.

The genes are TRBV27 and TRBJ2-1; no clear D gene. Germline loops: CDR1 MNHEY, CDR2 SMNVEV (reference sequence). The CDR3 has 14 residues. The germline V and J ends were trimmed by 5 bases and 6 bases, with 14 bases remaining between them. CDR3 region: CASSHLDVPNEQFF. For the CDR3, the DNA is TGTGCCAGCAGTCACCTCGATGTGCCCAATGAGCAGTTCTTC.

The J gene is TRBJ1-4, the V gene TRBV9; 9 nucleotides match TRBD1. This CDR3 is 14 amino acids long. V lost 4 bases and J lost 8; bases outside the gene matches: 6. Germline V lookup: CDR1 SGDLS, CDR2 YYNGEE. For the CDR3, the DNA is TGTGCCAGCAGCACGGGGACAGGGAGCGAAAAACTGTTTTTT. Amino acids: CASSTGTGSEKLFF.

The rearrangement links TRBV5-6 to TRBJ1-3; tentatively, D is TRBD1 (5 bases). This CDR3 comprises 17 residues. V lost 4 bases to trimming and J lost 3 bases, with 20 bases between them. Germline CDR1 reads SGHDT; CDR2 reads YYEEEE. CDR3 nucleotides: TGTGCCAGCAGCGTCCGGGGCTCCCTTTTATATGGAAACACCATATATTTT. Translated: CASSVRGSLLYGNTIYF.

As DNA, the CDR3 is TGTGCCAGCAGCGTAGGCAAGGCAGGGGGCGACCCCTACTATGGCTACACCTTC. This sequence encodes CASSVGKAGGDPYYGYTF. V and J are TRBV9 and TRBJ1-2; TRBD1 matches 8 bases. In germline, CDR1 is SGDLS, CDR2 YYNGEE. V shed 0 bases, J shed 3 bases, and the junction held 13 bases outside the gene matches. This CDR3 spans 18 amino acids.

The CDR3 region has the DNA TGTGCCAGCAGCTTGACTAGCGAACGCACAGATACGCAGTATTTT. It is translated as CASSLTSERTDTQYF. V and J are TRBV11-2 and TRBJ2-3; 8 nucleotides align to TRBD2. After removal of 3 bases from V and 1 base from J, the junction contained 3 bases not matched to a gene. Germline V gene data show CDR1 as SGHAT and CDR2 as FQNNGV. The CDR3 consists of 15 residues. Full variable domain (rest looked up from reference TRBV11-2 and TRBJ2-3): EAGVAQSPRYKIIEKRQSVAFWCNPISGHATLYWYQQILGQGPKLLIQFQNNGVVDDSQLPKDRFSAERLKGVDSTLKIQPAKLEDSAVYLCASSLTSERTDTQYFGPGTRLTVL.

This clone appeared a single time. This chain links TRBV4-1 with TRBJ2-5; D possibly corresponds to TRBD1 (5 bases). V lost 0 bases and J 5 bases, leaving 13 bases between the germline ends. The CDR3 spans 15 residues. Germline V CDR1 and CDR2: MGHRA, YSYEKL. The CDR3 DNA is TGCGCCAGCAGCCAAGACTCAGGGTTTAGCGAGACCCAGTACTTC. This translates into CASSQDSGFSETQYF.

The rearrangement uses TRBV6-5 and TRBJ2-7; 8 nucleotides align to TRBD1. CDR3 size: 14 residues. The germline CDR1 and CDR2 sequences are MNHEY and SVGAGI. Trimming at V came to 8 bases and at J to 2 bases, leaving 8 bases not matched to a gene. CDR3 sequence: CASGFPGQAYEQYF. The CDR3 region has the DNA TGTGCCAGCGGGTTCCCGGGACAGGCCTACGAGCAGTACTTC.

On this clone: The sample contains more than one DNA sequence encoding this CDR3. V and J are TRBV18 and TRBJ2-1, with D possibly TRBD2 on 6 matching bases. V dropped 6 bases and J dropped 3 bases, with 9 bases sitting between them. The V gene's germline CDR1 is KGHSH and CDR2 LQKENI. This CDR3 region has 13 residues. In nucleotides, the CDR3 is TGTGCCAGCTCCCCGGGGGTCTACAATGAGCAGTTCTTC. It is translated as CASSPGVYNEQFF.

This chain links TRBV28 with TRBJ1-1, with 8 bases that match TRBD1. The ends lost 8 bases at V and 6 bases at J; junction bases unmatched: 11. There are 14 residues in the CDR3. The germline V gene encodes CDR1 MDHEN and CDR2 SYDVKM. The CDR3 region has the DNA TGTGCCAGCGTGTTACCGGGACAGGCTTCTGAAGCTTTCTTT. Amino acid sequence: CASVLPGQASEAFF.

The chain joins TRBV7-2 to TRBJ2-3, with no clear D. V gave up 4 bases and J gave up 3 bases, with 11 bases separating them. This CDR3 has 14 amino acids. In germline, CDR1 is SGHTA, CDR2 FQGNSA. CDR3 coding DNA: TGTGCCAGCAGCTCACTCGTTCTGACAGATACGCAGTATTTT. Translated, it gives CASSSLVLTDTQYF.

The chain has TRBV5-5 and TRBJ2-4; no clear D gene. Germline lookup yields CDR1 SGHKS and CDR2 YYEKEE (reference sequence). V lost 4 bases and J 8 bases, leaving 13 bases between the germline ends. CDR3 length: 13 residues. CDR3 region: CASSPVDSDIQYF. DNA of the CDR3: TGTGCCAGCAGCCCGGTCGACTCGGACATTCAGTACTTC.

The chain couples TRBV7-9 to TRBJ1-6, with TRBD1 matching over 7 bases. CDR3 length: 17 residues. Germline lookup yields CDR1 SEHNR and CDR2 FQNEAQ (reference sequence). V trimming: 1 base; J trimming: 6 bases; junction bases outside the gene matches: 9. The CDR3 DNA reads as TGTGCCAGCAGCTTAGTAGGCGGACAGGCTTTTAATTCACCCCTCCACTTT. Residues: CASSLVGGQAFNSPLHF.

The chain recombines TRBV7-2 with TRBJ1-6; no clear D gene. V dropped 1 base and J dropped 10 bases, with 14 bases sitting between them. There are 15 residues in the CDR3. CDR1 SGHTA and CDR2 FQGNSA come from the germline V gene. The CDR3 sequence: CASSLGDPGNSPLHF. As DNA, the CDR3 is TGTGCCAGCAGCTTAGGTGACCCTGGCAACTCACCCCTCCACTTT.

CDR3 protein: CASSILAGNNEQFF. CDR3 coding DNA: TGTGCCAGTAGTATCCTAGCGGGAAACAATGAGCAGTTCTTC. This chain uses TRBV19 with TRBJ2-1, with TRBD2 identical over 9 bases. V shed 3 bases and J 5 bases; nucleotides not matched to a gene: 2. From germline, CDR1 is LNHDA and CDR2 SQIVND (reference sequence). The CDR3 length is 14 residues.

The chain joins TRBV4-1 to TRBJ2-7; the match to TRBD2 covers 11 bases. Germline CDR1 reads MGHRA; CDR2 reads YSYEKL. The CDR3 extends over 14 amino acids. V dropped 5 bases and J dropped 4; count of bases not matched to a gene: 4. The CDR3: CASSIRLAGYEQYF. CDR3 DNA sequence: TGCGCCAGCAGCATACGACTAGCGGGGTACGAGCAGTACTTC.

The V and J genes are TRBV9 and TRBJ2-3; TRBD2 aligns across 12 bases. The germline gives CDR1 SGDLS, CDR2 YYNGEE. J gave up 0 bases and V 4 bases, and 9 bases lay outside the gene matches. The CDR3 runs 18 residues. CDR3 protein: CASSSGTSGLLSTDTQYF. CDR3 coding DNA: TGTGCCAGCAGCAGCGGGACTAGCGGGTTATTGAGCACAGATACGCAGTATTTT.

The chain couples TRBV7-6 to TRBJ2-3; D possibly uses TRBD1 or TRBD2 (5 bases each). Germline V gene lookup returns CDR1 SGHVS and CDR2 FNYEAQ. The V end was cut by 3 bases, the J end by 6 bases, with 10 bases between. CDR3 size: 13 residues. CDR3: CASSFGEGDTQYF. The CDR3 DNA sequence: TGTGCCAGCAGCTTCGGAGAGGGGGATACGCAGTATTTT. Full variable domain (missing parts from reference TRBV7-6 and TRBJ2-3): GAGVSQSPRYKVTKRGQDVALRCDPISGHVSLYWYRQALGQGPEFLTYFNYEAQQDKSGLPNDRFSAERPEGSISTLTIQRTEQRDSAMYRCASSFGEGDTQYFGPGTRLTVL.

This chain links TRBV2 with TRBJ2-5, with TRBD2 matching 10 bases. Per germline, CDR1 SNHLY and CDR2 FYNNEI. Trimming removed 3 bases from V and 3 bases from J; junction bases left unmatched: 4. CDR3 length: 15 amino acids. CDR3 nucleotides: TGTGCCAGCAGTGATCCTAGCGGGAGAGAAGAGACCCAGTACTTC. Its translation: CASSDPSGREETQYF.

The count of this clone is one. The V gene is TRBV4-2, the J gene TRBJ2-7, with 7 positions matching TRBD2. This CDR3 has 17 amino acids. V dropped 0 bases and J dropped 0; count of bases not matched to a gene: 8. Germline-derived CDR1 and CDR2 are LGHNA and YNFKEQ. CDR3 sequence reads: CASSQDLEAGSSYEQYF. In DNA form, the CDR3 reads TGTGCCAGCAGCCAAGATTTAGAAGCGGGGAGCTCCTACGAGCAGTACTTC.

The table lists this clone with a count of one. The rearrangement uses TRBV7-9 and TRBJ2-1, with D perhaps TRBD1 (6 bases). V was pared by 3 bases and J by 7 bases, with 16 bases between. This CDR3 comprises 15 residues. Per the germline V gene, CDR1 is SEHNR and CDR2 is FQNEAQ (reference sequence). CDR3 sequence reads: CASSFPAGAENEQFF. CDR3 nucleotides: TGTGCCAGCAGCTTTCCCGCAGGGGCGGAAAATGAGCAGTTCTTC.

Regarding this clone: The same CDR3 can be traced to other DNA sequences in this sample. The chain is built from TRBV5-4 and TRBJ2-7; D possibly corresponds to TRBD1 (6 bases). This CDR3 is built from 13 residues. V was shortened by 2 bases and J by 3 bases, with 9 bases between the two germline ends. Germline V gene sequence: CDR1 SGHNT, CDR2 YYREEE (reference sequence). This CDR3 reads CASSFAQGYEQYF. The CDR3 nucleotides read TGTGCCAGCAGCTTTGCACAGGGCTACGAGCAGTACTTC.

The chain couples TRBV19 to TRBJ2-7; D gene unclear. Germline lookup yields CDR1 LNHDA and CDR2 SQIVND (reference sequence). The CDR3 consists of 13 residues. Trimming left V 4 bases short and J 0 bases short, with 7 bases between. The CDR3 DNA sequence: TGTGCCAGTAGTAGGGATTACTCCTACGAGCAGTACTTC. Its protein is CASSRDYSYEQYF.

This chain links TRBV4-2 with TRBJ2-7; either TRBD1 or TRBD2 may supply D (6 bases each). Trimming stripped 6 bases from V and 3 bases from J, with 15 bases between. CDR3 length: 14 residues. The germline CDR1 and CDR2 sequences are LGHNA and YNFKEQ. In DNA form, the CDR3 reads TGTGCCAGCAGTCAGGGGCGGGGCGTCTACGAGCAGTACTTC. Residues: CASSQGRGVYEQYF.